This paragraph covers one T cell receptor (beta chain) sequence. The antigen remains unidentified. PCR used 60 Vbeta primers and 13 Jbeta primers. Repertoires were generated with immunoSEQ multiplex PCR, while TCRdb's copy carries only in-frame clones and drops some. The data contain about 160,000 clones, 65% to 85% of them singletons. This sample is drawn from a study of cytomegalovirus exposure and HLA in healthy donors. Background on the study: Within an early data release were about 90 million unique TCRs drawn from HLA-typed donors. Whole-study results and caveats: Within an earlier analysis, most TCR beta V segments proved productive either about 87% or about 30% of the time. Versus the approximately 670-donor mean, an Asian-associated ancestry cluster reportedly showed fewer N-insertions in a later analysis.

The J segment lost 6 bases and the V segment lost 2 bases, leaving 2 bases of the junction unmatched. Germline V gene lookup returns CDR1 SGHRS and CDR2 YFSETQ. The CDR3 has 13 residues. The clonotype was recovered from a woman in her forties or fifties in good health and CMV-seropositive. The sample consisted of PBMCs. The rearrangement uses TRBV5-1 and TRBJ1-2; 9 bases align to TRBD1. The CDR3 region is CASSFDRGDGYTF. In DNA form, the CDR3 reads TGCGCCAGCAGCTTCGACAGGGGGGATGGCTACACCTTC.